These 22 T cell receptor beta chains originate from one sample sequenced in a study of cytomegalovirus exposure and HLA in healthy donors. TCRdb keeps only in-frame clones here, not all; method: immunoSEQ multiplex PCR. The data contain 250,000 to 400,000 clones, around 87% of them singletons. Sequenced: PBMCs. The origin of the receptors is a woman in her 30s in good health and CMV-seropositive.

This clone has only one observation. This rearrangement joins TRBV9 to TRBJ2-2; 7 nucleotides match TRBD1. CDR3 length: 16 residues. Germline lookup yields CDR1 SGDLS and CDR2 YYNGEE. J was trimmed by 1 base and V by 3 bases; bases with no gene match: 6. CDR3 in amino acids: CASSAPGQRNTGELFF. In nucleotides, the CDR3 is TGTGCCAGCAGCGCCCCGGGACAGAGGAACACCGGGGAGCTGTTTTTT.

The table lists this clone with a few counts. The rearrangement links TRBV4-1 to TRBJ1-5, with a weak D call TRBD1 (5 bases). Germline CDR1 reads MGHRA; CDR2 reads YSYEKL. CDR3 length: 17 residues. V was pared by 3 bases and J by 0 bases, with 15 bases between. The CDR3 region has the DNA TGCGCCAGCAGCCAGCAGGGCGGCGGAATTAGCAATCAGCCCCAGCATTTT. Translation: CASSQQGGGISNQPQHF.

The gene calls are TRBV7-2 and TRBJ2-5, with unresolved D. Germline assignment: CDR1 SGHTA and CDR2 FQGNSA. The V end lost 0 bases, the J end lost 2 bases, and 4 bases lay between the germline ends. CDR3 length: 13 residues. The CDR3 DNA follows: TGTGCCAGCAGCTTAGCCCATCAAGAGACCCAGTACTTC. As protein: CASSLAHQETQYF.

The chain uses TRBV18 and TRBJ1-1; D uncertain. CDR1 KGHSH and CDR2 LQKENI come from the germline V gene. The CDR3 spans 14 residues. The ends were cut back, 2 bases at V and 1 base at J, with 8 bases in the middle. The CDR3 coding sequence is TGTGCCAGCTCACCAAGTCACGCGAACACTGAAGCTTTCTTT. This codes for CASSPSHANTEAFF.

CDR3 sequence (DNA): TGCAGCGCCACCTTTTGGTCAGGGGCAGATACGCAGTATTTT. Translating it yields CSATFWSGADTQYF. The chain couples TRBV29-1 to TRBJ2-3; D is perhaps TRBD1 (6 bases). CDR3 length: 14 residues. Germline values: CDR1 SQVTM, CDR2 ANQGSEA. V lost 7 bases to trimming and J lost 4 bases, with 18 bases between them.

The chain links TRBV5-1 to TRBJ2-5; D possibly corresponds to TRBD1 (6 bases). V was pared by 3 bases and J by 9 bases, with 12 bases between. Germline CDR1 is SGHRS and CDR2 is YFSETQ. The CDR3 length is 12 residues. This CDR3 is CASSWDTSSQYF. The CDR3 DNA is TGCGCCAGCAGCTGGGACACCTCGTCCCAGTACTTC.

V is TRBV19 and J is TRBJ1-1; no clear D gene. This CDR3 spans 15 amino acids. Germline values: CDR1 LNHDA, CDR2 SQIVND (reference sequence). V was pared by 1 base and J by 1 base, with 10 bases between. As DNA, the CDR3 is TGTGCCAGTAGTATAGTCGTGTATCCGAACACTGAAGCTTTCTTT. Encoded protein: CASSIVVYPNTEAFF. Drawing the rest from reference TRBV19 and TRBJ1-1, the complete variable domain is DGGITQSPKYLFRKEGQNVTLSCEQNLNHDAMYWYRQDPGQGLRLIYYSQIVNDFQKGDIAEGYSVSREKKESFPLTVTSAQKNPTAFYLCASSIVVYPNTEAFFGQGTRLTVV.

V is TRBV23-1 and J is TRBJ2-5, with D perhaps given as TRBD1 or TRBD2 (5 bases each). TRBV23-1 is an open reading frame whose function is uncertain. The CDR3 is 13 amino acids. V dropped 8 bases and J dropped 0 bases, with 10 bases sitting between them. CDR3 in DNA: TGCGCCAGCCCCGGGGACCACCAAGAGACCCAGTACTTC. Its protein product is CASPGDHQETQYF.

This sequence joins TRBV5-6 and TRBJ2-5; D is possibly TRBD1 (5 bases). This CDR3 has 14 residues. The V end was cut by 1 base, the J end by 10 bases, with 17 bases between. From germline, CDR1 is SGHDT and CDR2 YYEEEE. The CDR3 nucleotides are TGTGCCAGCAGCTTGAGCAGGGAACGTCTGATCCAGTACTTC. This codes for CASSLSRERLIQYF.

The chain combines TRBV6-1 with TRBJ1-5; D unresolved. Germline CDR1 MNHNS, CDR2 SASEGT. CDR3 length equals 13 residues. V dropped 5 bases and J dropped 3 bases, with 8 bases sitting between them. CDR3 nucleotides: TGTGCCAGCAGTTTCCAGAACAATCAGCCCCAGCATTTT. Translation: CASSFQNNQPQHF.

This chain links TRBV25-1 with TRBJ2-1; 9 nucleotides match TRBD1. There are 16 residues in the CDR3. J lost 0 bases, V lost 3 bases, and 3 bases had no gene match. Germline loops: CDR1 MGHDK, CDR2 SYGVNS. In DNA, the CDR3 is TGTGCCAGCAGTGAGACAGGGGGGAGCTCCTACAATGAGCAGTTCTTC. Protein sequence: CASSETGGSSYNEQFF.

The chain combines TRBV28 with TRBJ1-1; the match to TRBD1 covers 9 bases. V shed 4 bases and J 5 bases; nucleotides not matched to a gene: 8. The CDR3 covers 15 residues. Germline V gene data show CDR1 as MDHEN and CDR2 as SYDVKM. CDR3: CASSSPQGARTEAFF. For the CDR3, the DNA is TGTGCCAGCAGTTCACCACAGGGGGCAAGAACTGAAGCTTTCTTT.

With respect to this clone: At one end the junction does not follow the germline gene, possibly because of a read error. CDR3: CASRAPNEKLFF. Written as DNA, the CDR3 is TGTGCCAGCAGAGCCCCTAACGAAAAACTGTTTTTT. V usage is TRBV2 and J usage is TRBJ1-4, with D unclear. The CDR3 consists of 12 residues. CDR1 and CDR2 (germline): SNHLY, FYNNEI.

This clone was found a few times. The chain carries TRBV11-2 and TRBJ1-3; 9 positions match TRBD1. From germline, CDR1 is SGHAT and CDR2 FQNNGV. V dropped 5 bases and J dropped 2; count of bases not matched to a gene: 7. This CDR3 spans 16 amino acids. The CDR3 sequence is CASSATGGKPGNTIYF. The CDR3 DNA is TGTGCCAGCAGCGCAACAGGGGGCAAACCTGGAAACACCATATATTTT.

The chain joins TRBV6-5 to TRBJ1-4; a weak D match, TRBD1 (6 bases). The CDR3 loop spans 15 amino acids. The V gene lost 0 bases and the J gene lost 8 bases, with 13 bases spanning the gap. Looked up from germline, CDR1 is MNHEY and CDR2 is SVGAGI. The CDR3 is CASSYSGGRAEKLFF. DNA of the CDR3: TGTGCCAGCAGTTACTCGGGGGGCAGGGCCGAAAAACTGTTTTTT.

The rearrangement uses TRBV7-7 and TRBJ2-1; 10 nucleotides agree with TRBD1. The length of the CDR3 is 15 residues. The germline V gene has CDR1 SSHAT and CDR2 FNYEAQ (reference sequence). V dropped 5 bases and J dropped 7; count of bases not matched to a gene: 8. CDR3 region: CASSRQGATVNEQFF. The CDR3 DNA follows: TGTGCCAGCAGCCGACAGGGGGCCACGGTTAATGAGCAGTTCTTC.

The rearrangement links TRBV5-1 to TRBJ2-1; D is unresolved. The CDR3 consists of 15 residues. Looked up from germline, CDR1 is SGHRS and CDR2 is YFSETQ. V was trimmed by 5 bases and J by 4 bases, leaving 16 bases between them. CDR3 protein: CASRLLSEIYNEQFF. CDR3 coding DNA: TGCGCCAGCAGACTCCTTTCCGAAATATACAATGAGCAGTTCTTC.

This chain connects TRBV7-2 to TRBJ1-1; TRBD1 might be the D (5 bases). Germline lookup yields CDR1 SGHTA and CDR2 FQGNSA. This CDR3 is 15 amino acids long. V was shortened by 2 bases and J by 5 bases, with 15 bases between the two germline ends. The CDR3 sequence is CASSLKVGGRTEAFF. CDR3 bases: TGTGCCAGCAGCTTAAAGGTGGGGGGTCGGACTGAAGCTTTCTTT.

The CDR3 bases are TGTGCCAGCTCCAGGACAGTCCAAGAGACCCAGTACTTC. Translated: CASSRTVQETQYF. V and J are TRBV6-5 and TRBJ2-5, with D tentatively TRBD1 (6 bases). Germline V gene lookup returns CDR1 MNHEY and CDR2 SVGAGI. This CDR3 has 13 residues. Trimming left V 8 bases short and J 1 base short, with 11 bases between.

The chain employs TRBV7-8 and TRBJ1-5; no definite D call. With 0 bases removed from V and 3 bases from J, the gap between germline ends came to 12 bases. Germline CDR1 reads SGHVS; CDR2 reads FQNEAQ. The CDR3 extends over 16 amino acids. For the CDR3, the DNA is TGTGCCAGCAGCTTAGCGTGGAGTCCGGTCAATCAGCCCCAGCATTTT. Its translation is CASSLAWSPVNQPQHF.

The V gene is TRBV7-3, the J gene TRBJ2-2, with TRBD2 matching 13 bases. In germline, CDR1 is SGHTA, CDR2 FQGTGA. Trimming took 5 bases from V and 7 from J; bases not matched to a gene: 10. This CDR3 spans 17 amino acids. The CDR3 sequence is CASSLRTSGSRGGELFF. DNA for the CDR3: TGTGCCAGCAGCCTCCGGACTAGCGGGAGTCGAGGCGGGGAGCTGTTTTTT. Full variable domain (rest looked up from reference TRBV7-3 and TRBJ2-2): GAGVSQTPSNKVTEKGKYVELRCDPISGHTALYWYRQSLGQGPEFLIYFQGTGAADDSGLPNDRFFAVRPEGSVSTLKIQRTERGDSAVYLCASSLRTSGSRGGELFFGEGSRLTVL.

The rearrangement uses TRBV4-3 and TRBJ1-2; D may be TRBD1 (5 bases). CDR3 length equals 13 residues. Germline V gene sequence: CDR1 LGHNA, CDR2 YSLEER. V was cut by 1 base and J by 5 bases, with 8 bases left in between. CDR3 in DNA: TGCGCCAGCAGCCAAGTCGCAGGGTATGGCTACACCTTC. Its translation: CASSQVAGYGYTF.